Below are 27 T cell receptor beta chains sequenced from a single sample in a study of Ad26.COV2.S vaccination and SARS-CoV-2 variants. Treatment specified: about 20 received Ad26.COV2.S at low or high dose, single or two shots; 5 received placebo; per-sample allocation not given. At day 63 after the first vaccine or placebo injection, samples were drawn. The repertoire was sequenced with immunoSEQ multiplex PCR; TCRdb's copy has only in-frame clones and lacks some. The table records about 250,000 clones, roughly 86% of them present only once. The sample consisted of peripheral blood, taken in a trial of Ad26.COV2.S vaccine versus placebo. The source is a person aged 18-60 years who received the Ad26.COV2.S COVID-19 vaccine or a placebo.

The V gene is TRBV4-3, the J gene TRBJ1-2, with 8 bases fitting TRBD1. Germline V CDR1 and CDR2: LGHNA, YSLEER. The CDR3 consists of 15 residues. V was pared by 1 base and J by 3 bases, with 4 bases of the junction left unmatched. The CDR3 DNA sequence: TGCGCCAGCAGCCAAGCAGGACAGGGCCACTATGGCTACACCTTC. Protein: CASSQAGQGHYGYTF.

The chain recombines TRBV6-5 with TRBJ2-2; perhaps TRBD2 as D (5 bases). The CDR3 is 15 amino acids. Trimming removed 4 bases at V and 1 base at J, with 10 bases between. CDR1 is MNHEY and CDR2 is SVGAGI in the germline V gene. This chain's CDR3 is CASSSWTENTGELFF. CDR3 DNA: TGTGCCAGCAGTTCCTGGACTGAGAACACCGGGGAGCTGTTTTTT.

The J gene is TRBJ1-1, the V gene TRBV5-8; 7 bases are a match to TRBD1. CDR3 length: 13 residues. J was trimmed by 3 bases and V by 6 bases; bases with no gene match: 5. Germline V gene sequence: CDR1 SGHTS, CDR2 YDEGEE. The chain's CDR3 is CASNRGYYTEAFF. The CDR3 coding sequence is TGTGCCAGCAACAGGGGATATTACACTGAAGCTTTCTTT.

This clone showed up just once. The rearrangement uses TRBV3-1 (or the pseudogene TRBV3-2) and TRBJ1-6, with 7 bases lining up with TRBD1. The CDR3 extends over 14 amino acids. Per the germline V gene, CDR1 is LGHDT and CDR2 is YNNKEL (reference sequence). V shed 4 bases and J 6 bases; nucleotides not matched to a gene: 3. DNA of the CDR3: TGTGCCAGCAGCCGACAGGGTGGTAATTCACCCCTCCACTTT. It encodes CASSRQGGNSPLHF.

V gene TRBV4-3 combines with J gene TRBJ2-7; TRBD1 agrees at 7 bases. In germline, CDR1 is LGHNA, CDR2 YSLEER. The CDR3 covers 15 residues. V was clipped by 3 bases and J by 3 bases; unmatched bases: 8. The CDR3 DNA is TGCGCCAGCAGCCAGGAACCCGGGACAGTCTACGAGCAGTACTTC. Amino acids: CASSQEPGTVYEQYF.

The chain has TRBV7-9 and TRBJ1-2; D uncertain. Between the trimmed V and J ends, which lost 4 bases and 7 bases, there was a span of 16 bases. Per the germline V gene, CDR1 is SEHNR and CDR2 is FQNEAQ (reference sequence). This CDR3 is 14 amino acids long. DNA of the CDR3: TGTGCCAGCAGCTCACCCCGGTCGGCGGCTGGCTACACCTTC. This gives the protein CASSSPRSAAGYTF.

The chain carries TRBV7-2 and TRBJ2-4, with D possibly matching TRBD1 (6 bases). This CDR3 spans 14 amino acids. Germline loops: CDR1 SGHTA, CDR2 FQGNSA. The V and J ends lost 5 bases and 2 bases respectively, with 10 bases between them. The CDR3 sequence: CASSMDSTKNIQYF. CDR3 nucleotides: TGTGCCAGCAGCATGGACAGTACCAAAAACATTCAGTACTTC.

In DNA form, the CDR3 reads TGTGCCAGCAGTGAACGTCAATGGGGCGGACAAGAGACCCAGTACTTC. Translation gives CASSERQWGGQETQYF. The chain links TRBV6-1 to TRBJ2-5; the D gene is possibly TRBD1 (5 bases). Germline loops: CDR1 MNHNS, CDR2 SASEGT. With 2 bases removed from V and 2 bases from J, the gap between germline ends came to 15 bases. The CDR3 covers 16 residues.

The chain recombines TRBV4-2 with TRBJ2-2; D uncertain. Trimming removed 3 bases from V and 4 bases from J, with 6 bases in between. The CDR3 totals 13 residues. Germline CDR1 is LGHNA and CDR2 is YNFKEQ. The CDR3 DNA sequence: TGTGCCAGCAGCCACGCCTCCACCGGGGAGCTGTTTTTT. It translates to CASSHASTGELFF.

This clone was detected only once. This chain connects TRBV5-8 to TRBJ2-7, with D possibly TRBD1 on 6 matching bases. The CDR3 runs 15 residues. V was shortened by 3 bases and J by 3 bases, with 16 bases between the two germline ends. From germline, CDR1 is SGHTS and CDR2 YDEGEE. In DNA form, the CDR3 reads TGTGCCAGCAGCTATTCGAGTGGGGGCCGCTACGAGCAGTACTTC. Residues: CASSYSSGGRYEQYF.

A note on this clone: Other DNA sequences of this sample code for an identical CDR3. The gene calls are TRBV2 and TRBJ2-7, with 12 bases identical to TRBD2. J gave up 0 bases and V 6 bases, and 3 bases lay outside the gene matches. The CDR3 consists of 15 residues. Germline assignment: CDR1 SNHLY and CDR2 FYNNEI. The DNA of the CDR3 is TGTGCCAGCAGGCTAGCGGGAGGGAGCTCCTACGAGCAGTACTTC. This translates into CASRLAGGSSYEQYF.

The chain joins TRBV27 to TRBJ2-2; 10 bases line up with TRBD1. CDR3 length equals 16 residues. Per germline, CDR1 MNHEY and CDR2 SMNVEV (reference sequence). Trimming took 4 bases from V and 5 from J; bases not matched to a gene: 7. Written as DNA, the CDR3 is TGTGCCAGCAGTTCACGGACAGGGGGAAGTACCGGGGAGCTGTTTTTT. Encoded protein: CASSSRTGGSTGELFF.

This rearrangement joins TRBV7-9 to TRBJ1-1; D remains unclear. The CDR3 has 13 residues. Germline values: CDR1 SEHNR, CDR2 FQNEAQ (reference sequence). Deletions cut 5 bases from V and 5 bases from J, with 12 bases between. The DNA for the CDR3 is TGTGCCAGCAGCCCGAGGACTCGAACTGAAGCTTTCTTT. Its translation: CASSPRTRTEAFF.

The chain uses TRBV5-6 and TRBJ1-2; D gene uncertain. This CDR3 is 12 amino acids long. Trimming removed 3 bases from V and 2 bases from J, with 5 bases in between. Germline V gene data show CDR1 as SGHDT and CDR2 as YYEEEE. CDR3 DNA sequence: TGTGCCAGCAGCTCACAAAACTATGGCTACACCTTC. Translated: CASSSQNYGYTF.

The chain uses TRBV19 and TRBJ1-1; TRBD1 aligns across 7 bases. J lost 8 bases, V lost 0 bases, and 3 bases had no gene match. CDR1 and CDR2 from the germline V gene are LNHDA and SQIVND (reference sequence). The CDR3 sequence is 13 residues long. CDR3 nucleotides: TGTGCCAGTAGTATAGATCTGGGACAGGAAGCTTTCTTT. Encoded protein: CASSIDLGQEAFF. Supplemented by reference TRBV19 and TRBJ1-1, the full variable domain reads DGGITQSPKYLFRKEGQNVTLSCEQNLNHDAMYWYRQDPGQGLRLIYYSQIVNDFQKGDIAEGYSVSREKKESFPLTVTSAQKNPTAFYLCASSIDLGQEAFFGQGTRLTVV.

The sample holds a few counts of this clone. This chain connects TRBV18 to TRBJ1-2; no reliable D call. CDR3 length: 14 amino acids. The germline V gene encodes CDR1 KGHSH and CDR2 LQKENI. Trimming pared 3 bases from V and 9 bases from J, leaving 17 bases between. This chain's CDR3 is CASSPPTHAWSYTF. The DNA of the CDR3 is TGTGCCAGCTCACCTCCCACCCATGCATGGAGCTACACCTTC.

The chain combines TRBV7-9 with TRBJ2-5; D is ambiguous. The CDR3 spans 17 residues. Trimming took 5 bases from V and 2 from J, leaving 21 bases between them. Germline V gene sequence: CDR1 SEHNR, CDR2 FQNEAQ (reference sequence). CDR3 nucleotides: TGTGCCAGCAGCACCCGTCCCATCCCGCTAAGACAAGAGACCCAGTACTTC. It codes for CASSTRPIPLRQETQYF.

The genes are TRBV9 and TRBJ2-5; D is ambiguous. This CDR3 has 14 residues. With 5 bases removed from V and 1 base from J, the gap between germline ends came to 12 bases. CDR1 is SGDLS and CDR2 is YYNGEE in the germline V gene. The CDR3, as DNA: TGTGCCAGCAGTGAGACACCGACCCAAGAGACCCAGTACTTC. This codes for CASSETPTQETQYF.

The V and J genes are TRBV5-8 and TRBJ1-2; D not resolved. The V end was cut by 2 bases, the J end by 5 bases, with 7 bases between. This CDR3 contains 12 residues. Germline lookup yields CDR1 SGHTS and CDR2 YDEGEE. The CDR3 region is CASSFVGYGYTF. The DNA of the CDR3 is TGTGCCAGCAGCTTTGTCGGGTATGGCTACACCTTC.

In its sample, this clone was seen a few times. Other nucleotide sequences in the sample specify the same CDR3. This chain connects TRBV5-1 to TRBJ2-2, with no clear D. The germline gives CDR1 SGHRS, CDR2 YFSETQ. This CDR3 is 14 amino acids long. Trimming took 0 bases from V and 1 from J, leaving 4 bases between them. CDR3 region: CASSLAGNTGELFF. CDR3 nucleotides: TGCGCCAGCAGCTTGGCTGGGAACACCGGGGAGCTGTTTTTT.

The chain carries TRBV5-6 and TRBJ1-1, with 7 positions matching TRBD1. V lost 6 bases, J lost 5 bases, and 7 bases stayed unmatched. CDR3 size: 13 residues. Per germline, CDR1 SGHDT and CDR2 YYEEEE. The CDR3 reads CASTTPRGTEAFF. CDR3 in DNA: TGTGCCAGCACCACACCCAGGGGGACTGAAGCTTTCTTT.

The V gene is TRBV7-9, the J gene TRBJ2-5; D might be TRBD1 (6 bases). V was clipped by 1 base and J by 3 bases, with 9 bases between them. Germline V lookup: CDR1 SEHNR, CDR2 FQNEAQ (reference sequence). The CDR3 is 14 amino acids. The CDR3 spells CASSLVQGKETQYF. CDR3 bases: TGTGCCAGCAGCTTAGTTCAGGGGAAAGAGACCCAGTACTTC.

This clone was picked up a small number of times. The chain employs TRBV7-9 and TRBJ2-7, with 12 bases lining up with TRBD2. J was trimmed by 3 bases and V by 5 bases; bases with no gene match: 8. The CDR3 is 16 residues long. Germline V gene lookup returns CDR1 SEHNR and CDR2 FQNEAQ (reference sequence). CDR3 DNA: TGTGCCAGCAGCACGACTAGCGGGAGCGCCGACTACGAGCAGTACTTC. It codes for CASSTTSGSADYEQYF.

The chain couples TRBV12-3 or TRBV12-4 to TRBJ1-2, with D perhaps TRBD1 (5 bases). V gave up 6 bases and J gave up 3 bases, with 11 bases separating them. The CDR3 consists of 13 residues. The CDR3 spells CASRNQGDYGYTF. Written as DNA, the CDR3 is TGTGCCAGCAGGAACCAGGGCGACTATGGCTACACCTTC.

The chain joins TRBV27 to TRBJ1-2; D remains ambiguous. The CDR3 sequence is 14 residues long. CDR1 is MNHEY, CDR2 SMNVEV, per germline (reference sequence). The ends were cut back, 3 bases at V and 7 bases at J, with 15 bases in the middle. The CDR3 DNA reads as TGTGCCAGCAGTTTCACCAGGCCTTCAGGTGGCTACACCTTC. It codes for CASSFTRPSGGYTF.

This clone was detected only once. The chain recombines TRBV4-2 with TRBJ2-3; TRBD1 agrees at 8 bases. Germline CDR1 LGHNA, CDR2 YNFKEQ. Germline trimming cut 1 base from V and 1 base from J; bases unmatched to any gene: 10. The CDR3 runs to 18 residues. The chain's CDR3 is CASSQAPQGATGTDTQYF. CDR3 nucleotide sequence: TGTGCCAGCAGCCAAGCACCCCAGGGGGCAACGGGCACAGATACGCAGTATTTT.

The chain combines TRBV6-5 with TRBJ2-2; D might be TRBD1 (5 bases). CDR3 length: 13 amino acids. The V and J ends lost 6 bases and 3 bases respectively, with 8 bases between them. Germline values: CDR1 MNHEY, CDR2 SVGAGI. The CDR3 DNA sequence: TGTGCCAGCAGGCCAGGGTACACCGGGGAGCTGTTTTTT. Translating it yields CASRPGYTGELFF.